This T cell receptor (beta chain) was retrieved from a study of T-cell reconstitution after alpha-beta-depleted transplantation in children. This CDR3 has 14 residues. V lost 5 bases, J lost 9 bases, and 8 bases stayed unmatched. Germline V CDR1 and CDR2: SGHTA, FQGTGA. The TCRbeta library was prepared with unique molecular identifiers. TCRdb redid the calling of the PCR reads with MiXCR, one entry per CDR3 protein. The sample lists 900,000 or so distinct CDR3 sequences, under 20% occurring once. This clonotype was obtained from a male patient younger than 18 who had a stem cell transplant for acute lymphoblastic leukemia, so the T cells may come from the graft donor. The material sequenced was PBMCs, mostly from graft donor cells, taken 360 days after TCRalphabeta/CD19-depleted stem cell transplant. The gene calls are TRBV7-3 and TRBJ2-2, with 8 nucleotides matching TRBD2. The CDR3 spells CASSPPGGVRELFF. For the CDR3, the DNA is TGTGCCAGCAGCCCCCCGGGGGGGGTTCGGGAGCTGTTTTTT.